A selection of T cell receptor beta chains follows, all from one sample in a study of CD4 T cells in relation to SARS-CoV-2 and coronaviruses. The antigens for these receptors are not known. Method: immunoSEQ multiplex PCR; TCRdb's copy keeps in-frame clones and lacks some. The sample yields more than 15,000 clones, about 78% seen once. The sample taken for sequencing was CD4+ T cells from PBMCs, cultured in vitro. These TCRs come from a human donor in good health. The CDR3 runs from the conserved cysteine through the conserved F or W. Fields, in order: clone size, J gene, V gene, D gene, CDR3 protein, CDR3 DNA. A D gene is named only where the DNA matches it firmly. For some rows the clone size is stated as once, few or many, or as a class when expanded; others skip it.

>NA|TRBJ1-5|TRBV2|TRBD1
CASSKGQGASQPQHF
TGTGCCAGCAGTAAGGGACAGGGGGCTAGCCAGCCCCAGCATTTT
>NA|TRBJ2-7|TRBV2|NA
CASSDPVDRPHEQYF
TGTGCCAGCAGTGACCCAGTCGACAGGCCCCACGAGCAGTACTTC
>NA|TRBJ2-2|TRBV5-4|NA
CASSKERRGHPDTGELFF
TGTGCCAGCTCTAAGGAACGGAGGGGGCATCCGGACACCGGGGAGCTGTTTTTT
>NA|TRBJ1-1|TRBV4-1|NA
CASSQDPWNTEAFF
TGCGCCAGCAGCCAAGACCCCTGGAACACTGAAGCTTTCTTT
>NA|TRBJ1-1|TRBV27|NA
CASSPGGWGGETEAFF
TGTGCCAGCAGTCCCGGTGGGTGGGGGGGTGAGACTGAAGCTTTCTTT
>once|TRBJ1-5|TRBV7-3|TRBD1
CASSLTGTGDQPQHF
TGTGCCAGCAGCTTAACCGGGACAGGGGATCAGCCCCAGCATTTT
>NA|TRBJ1-5|TRBV24-1|TRBD1
CATSGGTGTYGNQPQHF
TGTGCCACCAGTGGGGGGACAGGGACCTATGGCAATCAGCCCCAGCATTTT
>NA|TRBJ2-7|TRBV7-2|NA
CASSFGRLAYEQYF
TGTGCCAGCAGCTTTGGACGGCTAGCCTACGAGCAGTACTTC
>NA|TRBJ2-6|TRBV19|TRBD2
CASSRKGPWGGTFSGANVLTF
TGTGCCAGTAGTAGAAAGGGACCTTGGGGGGGGACCTTTTCTGGGGCCAACGTCCTGACTTTC
>few|TRBJ2-3|TRBV6-1|TRBD2
CASSEASGRDTQYF
TGTGCCAGCAGTGAAGCTAGCGGGAGAGATACGCAGTATTTT
>NA|TRBJ2-3|TRBV7-9|TRBD2
CASSPGAGGPDTQYF
TGTGCCAGCTCTCCAGGGGCGGGAGGGCCAGATACGCAGTATTTT
>NA|TRBJ1-6|TRBV7-6|TRBD1
CASSPTPTGVGGSPLHF
TGTGCCAGCAGCCCGACACCGACAGGGGTAGGGGGCTCACCCCTCCACTTT
>NA|TRBJ1-3|TRBV19|NA
CASSLRGQISGNTIYF
TGTGCCAGTAGTCTTCGCGGGCAGATCTCTGGAAACACCATATATTTT
>once|TRBJ2-1|TRBV28|NA
CASSSTVNNEQFF
TGTGCCAGCAGTTCGACAGTCAACAATGAGCAGTTCTTC
>once|TRBJ2-5|TRBV5-1|NA
CASSLLAMRGRVETQYF
TGCGCCAGCAGCTTGCTGGCTATGAGGGGCAGGGTTGAGACCCAGTACTTC
>NA|TRBJ2-6|TRBV4-1|NA
CASSQTEGYSGANVLTF
TGCGCCAGCAGCCAAACCGAGGGCTACTCTGGGGCCAACGTCCTGACTTTC